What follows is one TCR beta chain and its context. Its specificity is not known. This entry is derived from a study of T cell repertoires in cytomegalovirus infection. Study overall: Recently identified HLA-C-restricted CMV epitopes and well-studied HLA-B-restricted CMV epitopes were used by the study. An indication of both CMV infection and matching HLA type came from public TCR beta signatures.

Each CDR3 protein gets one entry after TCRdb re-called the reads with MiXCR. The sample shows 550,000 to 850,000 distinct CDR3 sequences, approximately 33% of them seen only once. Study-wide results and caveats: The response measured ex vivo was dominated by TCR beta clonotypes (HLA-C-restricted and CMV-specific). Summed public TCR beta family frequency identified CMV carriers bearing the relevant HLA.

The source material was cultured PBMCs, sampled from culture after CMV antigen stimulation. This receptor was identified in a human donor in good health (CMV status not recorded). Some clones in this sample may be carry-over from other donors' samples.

The CDR3 DNA sequence: TGTGCCAGCAGCCAACATAGGGGGGATGACACAGATACGCAGTATTTT. This sequence encodes CASSQHRGDDTDTQYF. The gene calls are TRBV4-2 and TRBJ2-3; D tentatively fits TRBD1 or TRBD2 (6 bases each). CDR1 is LGHNA, CDR2 YNFKEQ, per germline. V lost 2 bases and J lost 2, with 14 bases in between. The CDR3 totals 16 residues.